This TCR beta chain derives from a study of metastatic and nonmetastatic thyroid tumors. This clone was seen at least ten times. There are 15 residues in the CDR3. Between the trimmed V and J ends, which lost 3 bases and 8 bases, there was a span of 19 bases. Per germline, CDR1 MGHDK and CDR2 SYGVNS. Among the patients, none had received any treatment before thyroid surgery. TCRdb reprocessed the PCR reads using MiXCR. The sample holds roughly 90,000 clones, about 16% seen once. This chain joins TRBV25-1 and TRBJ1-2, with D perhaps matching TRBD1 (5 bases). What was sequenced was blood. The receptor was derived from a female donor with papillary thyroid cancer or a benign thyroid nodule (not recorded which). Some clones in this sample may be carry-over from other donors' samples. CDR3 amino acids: CASSDPAGMVEGYTF. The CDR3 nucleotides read TGTGCCAGCAGTGATCCCGCAGGGATGGTTGAAGGCTACACCTTC.